These 17 T cell receptor beta chains share one sample of origin, sequenced in a study of breast tumors, draining lymph nodes, adjacent tissues. Each CDR3 protein is one row after TCRdb ran MiXCR on the multiplex PCR reads. The sample holds 20,000 or so distinct CDR3 sequences, about a third seen once. The sample was breast tumor tissue. Source of these receptors: a female donor with breast cancer. Some clones in this sample may be carry-over from other donors' samples.

This clonotype showed up many times. The genes are TRBV10-1 and TRBJ2-1; the D gene could be TRBD1 or TRBD2 (7 bases each). CDR1 is WNHNN, CDR2 SYGVQD, per germline (reference sequence). Trimming took off 3 bases at V and 3 bases at J, with 15 bases between the two ends. CDR3 length: 16 residues. The CDR3 DNA reads TGCGCCAGCAGTGATTGGGGCAGGGGGGGCTACAATGAGCAGTTCTTC. It codes for CASSDWGRGGYNEQFF.

This clonotype came up many times. The CDR3 DNA is TGCGCCAGCAGCCAGGGACTAGCGGGAGGTCCCCCCCTCAATGAGCAGTTCTTC. Amino acid sequence: CASSQGLAGGPPLNEQFF. The chain uses TRBV4-1 and TRBJ2-1; TRBD2 agrees at 15 bases. The V gene's germline CDR1 is MGHRA and CDR2 YSYEKL. Trimming removed 3 bases from V and 6 bases from J; junction bases left unmatched: 9. The length of the CDR3 is 18 residues.

Ten or more counts support this clonotype. The rearrangement uses TRBV27 and TRBJ1-6; 11 nucleotides line up with TRBD1. V shed 8 bases and J 0 bases; nucleotides not matched to a gene: 3. CDR3 size: 16 residues. CDR1 MNHEY and CDR2 SMNVEV come from the germline V gene (reference sequence). The CDR3 DNA is TGTGCCAGCGGTGGACAGGGGGCCTCCTATAATTCACCCCTCCACTTT. The encoded protein is CASGGQGASYNSPLHF.

In its sample, this clonotype was seen many times. The chain employs TRBV20-1 and TRBJ2-3; the match to TRBD2 covers 8 bases. The CDR3 totals 17 residues. J lost 1 base, V lost 4 bases, and 13 bases had no gene match. CDR1 is DFQATT, CDR2 SNEGSKA, per germline (reference sequence). CDR3 coding DNA: TGCAGTGCTATGTTAAGCGGGAGAGGGTTTGGCACAGATACGCAGTATTTT. It specifies CSAMLSGRGFGTDTQYF.

At least ten counts were recorded for this clonotype. The chain recombines TRBV3-1 with TRBJ1-4, with D perhaps TRBD1 (5 bases). Germline V gene sequence: CDR1 LGHDT, CDR2 YNNKEL (reference sequence). V lost 2 bases to trimming and J lost 7 bases, with 8 bases between them. The CDR3 loop spans 13 amino acids. CDR3 nucleotide sequence: TGTGCCAGCAGCCAAAATACAGGTGAAAAACTGTTTTTT. As protein: CASSQNTGEKLFF.

This clonotype occurred many times. The gene calls are TRBV9 and TRBJ2-7; D gene unclear. Germline lookup yields CDR1 SGDLS and CDR2 YYNGEE. Trimming left V 0 bases short and J 0 bases short, with 7 bases between. The CDR3 consists of 14 residues. CDR3 nucleotides: TGTGCCAGCAGCGTAGGCATGAGCTCCTACGAGCAGTACTTC. Translating gives CASSVGMSSYEQYF.

The gene calls are TRBV30 and TRBJ1-1; perhaps TRBD1 as D (6 bases). V was pared by 5 bases and J by 5 bases, with 9 bases between. The CDR3 length is 11 residues. CDR1 GTSNPN and CDR2 SVGIG come from the germline V gene (reference sequence). CDR3: CAWGQRTEAFF. CDR3 bases: TGTGCCTGGGGACAGAGAACTGAAGCTTTCTTT.

This clonotype was seen repeatedly, ten times or more. V gene TRBV19 combines with J gene TRBJ2-3, with 12 bases identical to TRBD2. CDR1 LNHDA and CDR2 SQIVND come from the germline V gene (reference sequence). V gave up 3 bases and J gave up 6 bases; unmatched junction bases: 13. The CDR3 totals 18 residues. CDR3 sequence: CASSILAGGPLGSDTQYF. CDR3 sequence (DNA): TGTGCCAGTAGTATTCTAGCGGGAGGGCCCCTTGGCTCGGATACGCAGTATTTT.

This clonotype occurred many times. The V gene is TRBV5-4, the J gene TRBJ2-1; possibly TRBD2 for D (5 bases). CDR1 SGHNT and CDR2 YYREEE come from the germline V gene (reference sequence). Trimming left V 6 bases short and J 2 bases short, with 15 bases between. The CDR3 runs to 15 residues. The CDR3, as DNA: TGTGCCAGCACCAAGGGAGACGGCGCCTACAATGAGCAGTTCTTC. Translating it yields CASTKGDGAYNEQFF. The whole variable domain, filled in from reference TRBV5-4 and TRBJ2-1, reads ETGVTQSPTHLIKTRGQQVTLRCSSQSGHNTVSWYQQALGQGPQFIFQYYREEENGRGNFPPRFSGLQFPNYSSELNVNALELDDSALYLCASTKGDGAYNEQFFGPGTRLTVL.

Many counts were recorded for this clonotype. V gene TRBV20-1 combines with J gene TRBJ2-7; D is possibly TRBD1 (5 bases). The CDR3 is made up of 13 amino acids. Germline V gene data show CDR1 as DFQATT and CDR2 as SNEGSKA (reference sequence). Trimming cost V 6 bases and J 3 bases, with 15 bases left between them. Here the CDR3 DNA reads TGCAGTGCCCCGACAGAGCTGTTCTACGAGCAGTACTTC. Translating it yields CSAPTELFYEQYF.

This chain joins TRBV2 and TRBJ1-4; perhaps TRBD1 as D (5 bases). Germline V gene lookup returns CDR1 SNHLY and CDR2 FYNNEI. V was clipped by 6 bases and J by 0 bases, with 8 bases between them. This CDR3 comprises 14 residues. The CDR3 reads CASSPTATNEKLFF. CDR3 bases: TGTGCCAGCAGCCCGACAGCAACTAATGAAAAACTGTTTTTT.

In this sample, this clonotype is medium-sized. The rearrangement uses TRBV4-1 and TRBJ2-5; TRBD2 matches at 10 bases. With 0 bases clipped from V and 5 bases from J, the junction kept 3 bases outside the gene matches. The CDR3 extends over 15 amino acids. CDR1 MGHRA and CDR2 YSYEKL come from the germline V gene. CDR3 in DNA: TGCGCCAGCAGCCAAGAGGAGCGGGAGGGCGAGACCCAGTACTTC. Its translation is CASSQEEREGETQYF.

Many counts were recorded for this clonotype. The chain employs TRBV19 and TRBJ1-2; D is perhaps TRBD1 (5 bases). Between the trimmed V and J ends, which lost 5 bases and 7 bases, there was a span of 11 bases. The CDR3 extends over 12 amino acids. Germline-derived CDR1 and CDR2 are LNHDA and SQIVND (reference sequence). The CDR3 sequence is CASSGGGAGYTF. CDR3 nucleotides: TGTGCCAGTAGTGGAGGAGGGGCTGGCTACACCTTC. The full variable domain, rest sourced from reference TRBV19 and TRBJ1-2, is DGGITQSPKYLFRKEGQNVTLSCEQNLNHDAMYWYRQDPGQGLRLIYYSQIVNDFQKGDIAEGYSVSREKKESFPLTVTSAQKNPTAFYLCASSGGGAGYTFGSGTRLTVV.

This clonotype was detected ten times or more. V usage is TRBV6-2 or TRBV6-3 and J usage is TRBJ2-7; 10 nucleotides match TRBD2. The CDR3 extends over 13 amino acids. Germline assignment: CDR1 MNHEY and CDR2 SVGEGT. V gave up 2 bases and J gave up 5 bases; unmatched junction bases: 0. CDR3 coding DNA: TGTGCCAGCAGTTACCTAGCGGGAGACGAGCAGTACTTC. Residues: CASSYLAGDEQYF.

This clonotype was picked up many times. The gene calls are TRBV27 and TRBJ2-1; 10 bases fit TRBD2. Trimming cost V 8 bases and J 0 bases; bases outside gene matches: 7. The CDR3 length is 16 residues. Germline-derived CDR1 and CDR2 are MNHEY and SMNVEV (reference sequence). The CDR3 sequence is CASDWSSGSSYNEQFF. In nucleotides, the CDR3 is TGTGCCAGCGATTGGTCTAGCGGGAGCTCCTACAATGAGCAGTTCTTC.

The rearrangement uses TRBV7-8 and TRBJ2-1; 11 bases line up with TRBD2. The J segment lost 7 bases and the V segment lost 2 bases, leaving 7 bases of the junction unmatched. This CDR3 spans 16 amino acids. In germline, CDR1 is SGHVS, CDR2 FQNEAQ. CDR3 bases: TGTGCCAGCAGCTTAATGGCTAGCGGGAGGACAAATGAGCAGTTCTTC. Translated: CASSLMASGRTNEQFF.

In this sample, this clonotype turned up many times. The chain recombines TRBV7-9 with TRBJ2-3; TRBD1 might be the D (6 bases). Germline assignment: CDR1 SEHNR and CDR2 FQNEAQ (reference sequence). V was shortened by 6 bases and J by 4 bases, with 11 bases between the two germline ends. This CDR3 is built from 13 residues. CDR3 coding DNA: TGTGCCAGCAGTCGTACAGGGCCAGATACGCAGTATTTT. It is translated as CASSRTGPDTQYF.